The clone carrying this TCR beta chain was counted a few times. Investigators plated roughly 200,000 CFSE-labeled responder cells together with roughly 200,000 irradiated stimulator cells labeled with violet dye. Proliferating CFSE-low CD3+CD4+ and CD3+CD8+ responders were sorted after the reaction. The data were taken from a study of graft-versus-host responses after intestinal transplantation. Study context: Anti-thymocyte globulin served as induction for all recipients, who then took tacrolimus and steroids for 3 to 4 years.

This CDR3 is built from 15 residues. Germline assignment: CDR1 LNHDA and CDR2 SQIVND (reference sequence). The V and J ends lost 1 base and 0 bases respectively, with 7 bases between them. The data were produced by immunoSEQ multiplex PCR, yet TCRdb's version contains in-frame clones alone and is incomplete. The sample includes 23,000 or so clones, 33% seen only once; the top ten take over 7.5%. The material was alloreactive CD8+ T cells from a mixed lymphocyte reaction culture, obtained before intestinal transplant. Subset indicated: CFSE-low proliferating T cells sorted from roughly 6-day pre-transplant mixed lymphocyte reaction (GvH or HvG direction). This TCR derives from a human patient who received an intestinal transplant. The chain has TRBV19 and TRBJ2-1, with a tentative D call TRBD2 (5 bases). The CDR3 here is CASSIAGSSYNEQFF. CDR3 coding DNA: TGTGCCAGTAGTATAGCGGGGAGCTCCTACAATGAGCAGTTCTTC. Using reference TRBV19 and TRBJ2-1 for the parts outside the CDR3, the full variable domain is DGGITQSPKYLFRKEGQNVTLSCEQNLNHDAMYWYRQDPGQGLRLIYYSQIVNDFQKGDIAEGYSVSREKKESFPLTVTSAQKNPTAFYLCASSIAGSSYNEQFFGPGTRLTVL.